This is a list of T cell receptor beta chains from one sample in a study of early T cells in non-severe SARS-CoV-2 infection. TCRdb reanalysed the 5' RACE reads using MiXCR and keeps one entry per CDR3 protein. There are about 66,000 distinct CDR3 sequences in the sample; 18% occur only once, and about 8.2% lies in the top ten. The sequencing here drew on whole blood, taken at baseline. Every receptor here comes from an adult who was a healthcare worker with PCR-confirmed SARS-CoV-2 infection or an uninfected control (not recorded which). Each CDR3 is given with its conserved first and last residue.

J	V	CDR3
TRBJ2-1	TRBV20-1	CSALVAGYNEQFF
TRBJ2-5	TRBV20-1	CSGVGEETQYF
TRBJ2-3	TRBV2	CAQAIPGASTDTQYF
TRBJ1-1	TRBV2	CASSEEGGGRNTEAFF
TRBJ1-4	TRBV21-1	CASSKELGAGRRKKLFF
TRBJ1-1	TRBV25-1	CASSALGRIEAFF
TRBJ2-2	TRBV5-1	CASSLGQRAGELFF
TRBJ2-1	TRBV7-2	CASSPGTSGSTDPWTEQFF
TRBJ1-1	TRBV5-4	CASSFRGGTYTEAFF
TRBJ2-1	TRBV20-1	CSARELLAGRTDEQFF
TRBJ2-2	TRBV12-5	CASGLTRGLGAGELFF
TRBJ2-1	TRBV6-2/TRBV6-3	CASSYSAAGINYNEQFF
TRBJ2-7	TRBV7-6	CASSFGSAEQYF
TRBJ1-5	TRBV20-1	CSAQVGQGSNQPQHF
TRBJ2-7	TRBV6-5	CASSYNGPYEQYF
TRBJ2-3	TRBV25-1	CASSEAGGFTDTQYF
TRBJ2-1	TRBV7-9	CASSLWGAGFF
TRBJ1-4	TRBV5-5	CASSLSYGAGEKLFF
TRBJ2-7	TRBV12-3/TRBV12-4	CASNPGMGTSEQYF
TRBJ1-5	TRBV4-1	CASSQADRVDQPQHF
TRBJ1-2	TRBV12-3/TRBV12-4	CASTPSAGGYTF
TRBJ2-5	TRBV20-1	CSARRGFGTSGGAMQETQYF
TRBJ2-2	TRBV7-2	CASSVGGWRKNTGELFF
TRBJ1-3	TRBV12-3/TRBV12-4	CASSSTDRGSGNTIYF
TRBJ2-1	TRBV24-1	CATSDSNGVSYNEQFF
TRBJ1-5	TRBV2	CASQTGNQANQPQHF
TRBJ1-1	TRBV5-1	CASSLADPWTEAFF
TRBJ2-2	TRBV12-3/TRBV12-4	CASSLLPGIHTGELFF
TRBJ2-3	TRBV20-1	CSARDFSRSGTDTQYF
TRBJ2-3	TRBV28	CASSFVDRGVTQYF
TRBJ2-7	TRBV6-1	CASSESLPQAQSYEQYF
TRBJ1-1	TRBV12-3/TRBV12-4	CASSSNGREAFF
TRBJ1-1	TRBV14	CASSQDPAGHTEAFF
TRBJ2-4	TRBV30	CAWSKQGYIQYF
TRBJ2-5	TRBV6-1	CARPPETQYF
TRBJ2-5	TRBV7-2	CASSLGLYETQYF
TRBJ2-2	TRBV7-2	CASSRTGASTGELFF
TRBJ1-2	TRBV25-1	CASSGEQGETNYGYTF
TRBJ1-3	TRBV12-3/TRBV12-4	CASRSTGSGNTIYF
TRBJ2-5	TRBV7-2	CASSPSGRAGETQYF